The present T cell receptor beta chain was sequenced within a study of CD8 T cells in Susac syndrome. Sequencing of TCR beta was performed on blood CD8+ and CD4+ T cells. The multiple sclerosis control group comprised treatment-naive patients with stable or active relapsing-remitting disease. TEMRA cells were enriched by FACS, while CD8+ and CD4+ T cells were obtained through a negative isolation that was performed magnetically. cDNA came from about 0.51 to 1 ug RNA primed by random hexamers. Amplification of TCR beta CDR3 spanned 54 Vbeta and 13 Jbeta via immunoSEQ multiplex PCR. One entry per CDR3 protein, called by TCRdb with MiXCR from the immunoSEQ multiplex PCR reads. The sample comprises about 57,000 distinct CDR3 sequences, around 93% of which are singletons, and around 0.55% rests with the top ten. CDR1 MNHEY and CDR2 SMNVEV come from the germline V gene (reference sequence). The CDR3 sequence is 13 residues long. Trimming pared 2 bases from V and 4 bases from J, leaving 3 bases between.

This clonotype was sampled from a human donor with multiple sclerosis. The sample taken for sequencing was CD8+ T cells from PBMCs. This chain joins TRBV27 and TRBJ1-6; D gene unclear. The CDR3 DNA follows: TGTGCCAGCAGTTTAGTTTATAATTCACCCCTCCACTTT. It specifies CASSLVYNSPLHF.